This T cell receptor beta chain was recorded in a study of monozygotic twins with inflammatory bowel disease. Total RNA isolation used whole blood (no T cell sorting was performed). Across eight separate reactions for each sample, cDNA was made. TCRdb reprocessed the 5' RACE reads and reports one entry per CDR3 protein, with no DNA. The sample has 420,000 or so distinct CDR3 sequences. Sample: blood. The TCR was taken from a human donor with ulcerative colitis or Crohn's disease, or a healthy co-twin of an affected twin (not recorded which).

The CDR3: CASSYGGTTFYEQYF. This chain uses TRBV6-5 with TRBJ2-7; with no DNA, the TCRdb D assignment of TRBD2 cannot be verified. This CDR3 spans 15 amino acids. CDR1 is MNHEY, CDR2 SVGAGI, per germline.